This record looks at one T cell receptor beta chain sequence and its context. Its target is unknown. This CDR3 fails to terminate in the conserved phenylalanine or tryptophan, so it likely reflects a read error. The DNA is left out, because the CDR3 cannot be placed on it with certainty; the CDR3 is given as TCRdb lists it. The data belong to a study of T cells in localized non-small cell lung cancer. Whole-study results and caveats: The highest T cell clonality was in uninvolved adjacent lung, above tumor. Patients showing higher blood T cell density tended to see longer overall survival.

Germline V gives CDR1 MNHNY, CDR2 SVGAGI (reference sequence). The CDR3 numbers 12 amino acids, ends counted. Some clones are missing from TCRdb's copy, which holds only in-frame ones; the method was immunoSEQ multiplex PCR. The table includes roughly 15,000 clones, more than 80% detected once. The V and J genes are TRBV6-6 and TRBJ2-6. The receptor comes from a woman between 35 and 70 years old with stage I lung adenocarcinoma. Material: peripheral blood, obtained before any cancer treatment. CDR3: CASSLWIGGNKV.